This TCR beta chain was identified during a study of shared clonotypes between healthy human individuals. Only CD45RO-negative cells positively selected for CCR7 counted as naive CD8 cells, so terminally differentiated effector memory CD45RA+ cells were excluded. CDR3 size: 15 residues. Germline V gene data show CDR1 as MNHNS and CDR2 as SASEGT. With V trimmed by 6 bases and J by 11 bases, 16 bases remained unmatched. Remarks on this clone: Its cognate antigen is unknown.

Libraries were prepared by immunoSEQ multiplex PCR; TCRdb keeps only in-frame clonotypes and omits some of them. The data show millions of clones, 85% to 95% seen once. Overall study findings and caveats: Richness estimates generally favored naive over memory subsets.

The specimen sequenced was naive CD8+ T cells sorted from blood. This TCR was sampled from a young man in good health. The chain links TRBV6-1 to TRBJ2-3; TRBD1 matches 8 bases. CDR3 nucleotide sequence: TGTGCCAGCAGCCTCCCGGACAGGGCTAATATTGGGCAGTATTTT. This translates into CASSLPDRANIGQYF.